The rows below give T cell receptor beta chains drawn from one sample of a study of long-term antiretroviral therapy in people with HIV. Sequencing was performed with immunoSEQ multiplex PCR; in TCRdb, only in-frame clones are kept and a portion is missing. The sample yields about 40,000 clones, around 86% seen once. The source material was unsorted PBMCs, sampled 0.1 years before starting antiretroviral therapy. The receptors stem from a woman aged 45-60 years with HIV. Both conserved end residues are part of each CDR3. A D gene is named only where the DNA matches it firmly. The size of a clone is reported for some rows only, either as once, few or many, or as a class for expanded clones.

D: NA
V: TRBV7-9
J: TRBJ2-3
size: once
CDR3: CASSLINQGRSDTQYF
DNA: TGTGCCAGCAGCTTAATCAATCAGGGGCGGTCAGATACGCAGTATTTT

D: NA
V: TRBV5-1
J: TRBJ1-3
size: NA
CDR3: CASSLALTREGNTIYF
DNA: TGCGCCAGCAGCTTGGCCCTGACACGGGAGGGAAACACCATATATTTT

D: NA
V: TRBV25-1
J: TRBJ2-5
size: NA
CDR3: CASRSGSTETQYF
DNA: TGTGCCAGCAGATCCGGCTCCACAGAGACCCAGTACTTC

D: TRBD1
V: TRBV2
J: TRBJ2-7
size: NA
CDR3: CASRVSGTGAYEQYF
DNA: TGTGCCAGCAGAGTGTCCGGGACAGGTGCCTACGAGCAGTACTTC

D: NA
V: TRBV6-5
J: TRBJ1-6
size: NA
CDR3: CASSYDGLGNSPLHF
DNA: TGTGCCAGCAGTTACGATGGCCTCGGGAATTCACCCCTCCACTTT

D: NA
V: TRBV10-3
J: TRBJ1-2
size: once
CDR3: CAISEGAEKNYGYTF
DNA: TGTGCCATCAGTGAGGGGGCAGAAAAGAACTATGGCTACACCTTC

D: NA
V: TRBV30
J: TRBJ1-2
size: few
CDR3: CAWSTSGSSYGYTF
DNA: TGTGCCTGGAGTACCTCTGGGTCCAGCTATGGCTACACCTTC

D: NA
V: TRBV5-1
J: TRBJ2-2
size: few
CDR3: CASSPTGGRELFF
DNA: TGCGCCAGCAGCCCGACGGGGGGCCGGGAGCTGTTTTTT

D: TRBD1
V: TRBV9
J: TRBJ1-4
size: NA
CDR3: CASSEMDRAGEKLFF
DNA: TGTGCCAGCAGCGAGATGGACAGGGCTGGTGAAAAACTGTTTTTT

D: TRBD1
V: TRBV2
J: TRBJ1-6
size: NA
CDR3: CASRYSGGNSPLHF
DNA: TGTGCCAGCAGGTATTCAGGGGGTAATTCACCCCTCCACTTT

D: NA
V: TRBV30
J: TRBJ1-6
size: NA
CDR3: CAWRTQRGSYNSPLHF
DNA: TGTGCCTGGCGAACTCAGAGAGGCTCCTATAATTCACCCCTCCACTTT

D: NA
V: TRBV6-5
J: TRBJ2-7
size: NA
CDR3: CASSYLGSGVRYEQYF
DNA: TGTGCCAGCAGTTACCTCGGATCAGGGGTTCGTTACGAGCAGTACTTC

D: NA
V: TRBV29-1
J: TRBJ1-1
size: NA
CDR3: CSVEDPRKAFF
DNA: TGCAGCGTTGAAGATCCCCGAAAAGCTTTCTTT

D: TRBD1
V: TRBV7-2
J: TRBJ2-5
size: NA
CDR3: CASSLGQGAYQETQYF
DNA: TGTGCCAGCAGCTTAGGACAGGGGGCCTACCAAGAGACCCAGTACTTC

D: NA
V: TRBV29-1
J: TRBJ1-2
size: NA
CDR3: CSVEDRVLYGYTF
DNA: TGCAGCGTTGAAGACAGGGTTCTCTATGGCTACACCTTC

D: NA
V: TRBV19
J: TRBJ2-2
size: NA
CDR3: CASSGDLSGELFF
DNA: TGTGCCAGTAGTGGGGACCTCTCGGGGGAGCTGTTTTTT

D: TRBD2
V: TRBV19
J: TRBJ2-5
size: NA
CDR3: CASSSGLAGYQETQYF
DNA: TGTGCCAGTAGTTCTGGACTAGCGGGGTACCAAGAGACCCAGTACTTC